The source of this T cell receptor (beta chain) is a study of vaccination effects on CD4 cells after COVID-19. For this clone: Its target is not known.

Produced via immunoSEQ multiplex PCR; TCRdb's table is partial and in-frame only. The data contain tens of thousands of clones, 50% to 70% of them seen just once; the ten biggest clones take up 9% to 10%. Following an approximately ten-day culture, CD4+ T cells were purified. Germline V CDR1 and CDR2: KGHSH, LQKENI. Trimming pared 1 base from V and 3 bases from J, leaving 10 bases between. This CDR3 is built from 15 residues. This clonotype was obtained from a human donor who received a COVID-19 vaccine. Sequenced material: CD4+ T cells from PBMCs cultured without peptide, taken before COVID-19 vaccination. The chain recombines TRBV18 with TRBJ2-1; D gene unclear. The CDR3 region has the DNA TGTGCCAGCTCACCACGGCAGGCCCTCTACAATGAGCAGTTCTTC. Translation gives CASSPRQALYNEQFF.